The 23 T cell receptor beta chains in this list originate from one sample, sequenced in a study of CD4+ T cells in melanoma. Clones were sequenced by immunoSEQ multiplex PCR, and TCRdb holds only the in-frame ones, with some missing. Of some 110,000 clones in the sample, around 93% were seen once. Source material: peripheral blood. The receptors come from a human donor with melanoma.

The V and J genes are TRBV2 and TRBJ2-7, with D hard to call. Trimming removed 4 bases from V and 0 bases from J, with 10 bases in between. Germline V CDR1 and CDR2: SNHLY, FYNNEI. The CDR3 spans 14 residues. CDR3 coding DNA: TGTGCCAGCAGTGGAACCGTCAACTCCTACGAGCAGTACTTC. It translates to CASSGTVNSYEQYF.

V and J are TRBV2 and TRBJ2-6; D possibly matches TRBD1 or TRBD2 (6 bases each). This CDR3 contains 18 residues. Trimming left V 5 bases short and J 0 bases short, with 17 bases between. Germline CDR1 SNHLY, CDR2 FYNNEI. CDR3 amino acids: CASSSGAGKYSGANVLTF. The DNA for the CDR3 is TGTGCCAGCAGTTCGGGGGCAGGGAAATACTCTGGGGCCAACGTCCTGACTTTC.

The chain joins TRBV7-3 to TRBJ2-1; a possible D gene is TRBD2 (6 bases). Germline V gene sequence: CDR1 SGHTA, CDR2 FQGTGA. Trimming shortened V by 5 bases and J by 7 bases, and 15 bases separated the two germline ends. The CDR3 runs to 14 residues. CDR3 amino acids: CASSQSPGGNEQFF. The CDR3, as DNA: TGTGCCAGCAGCCAAAGCCCTGGAGGGAATGAGCAGTTCTTC.

The rearrangement uses TRBV10-3 and TRBJ2-2; D is possibly TRBD1 (5 bases). Germline V lookup: CDR1 ENHRY, CDR2 SYGVKD. The germline V and J ends were trimmed by 6 bases and 4 bases, with 12 bases remaining between them. The CDR3 has 14 residues. CDR3 bases: TGTGCCATCAGGGAGCAGGGCTCCACCGGGGAGCTGTTTTTT. Protein product: CAIREQGSTGELFF.

V is TRBV29-1 and J is TRBJ2-7, with TRBD1 matching 7 bases. The CDR3 consists of 12 residues. Looked up from germline, CDR1 is SQVTM and CDR2 is ANQGSEA. The junction had 3 bases not matched to a gene; V was cut back by 6 bases and J by 1 base. CDR3 DNA sequence: TGCAGCGTGGGACAGTTTTCCTACGAGCAGTACTTC. It translates to CSVGQFSYEQYF.

This chain links TRBV19 with TRBJ1-2; unclear D gene. CDR3 size: 14 residues. Trimming removed 1 base at V and 4 bases at J, with 10 bases between. Germline CDR1 LNHDA, CDR2 SQIVND (reference sequence). CDR3 nucleotides: TGTGCCAGTAGTATAGGGGAAGCCAGCTATGGCTACACCTTC. Translation gives CASSIGEASYGYTF.

In this sample, this clone turned up once. The rearrangement joins TRBV7-9 to TRBJ1-3; D perhaps matches TRBD1 (6 bases). Per germline, CDR1 SEHNR and CDR2 FQNEAQ (reference sequence). This CDR3 is built from 14 residues. Trimming stripped 5 bases from V and 2 bases from J, with 10 bases between. DNA for the CDR3: TGTGCCAGCAGCCGAACAGGGACTGGAAACACCATATATTTT. Encoded protein: CASSRTGTGNTIYF.

The chain employs TRBV6-1 and TRBJ2-7; D not certain. The CDR3 length is 15 residues. V lost 2 bases to trimming and J lost 7 bases, with 18 bases between them. CDR1 is MNHNS and CDR2 is SASEGT in the germline V gene. The CDR3: CASSEIGGPWIEQYF. CDR3 DNA sequence: TGTGCCAGCAGTGAAATTGGTGGGCCGTGGATAGAGCAGTACTTC.

This clone has only one observation. The rearrangement uses TRBV28 and TRBJ1-2, with D perhaps matching TRBD1 (5 bases). Germline CDR1 and CDR2: MDHEN and SYDVKM. This CDR3 region has 15 residues. Trimming left V 4 bases short and J 3 bases short, with 15 bases between. CDR3 sequence (DNA): TGTGCCAGCAGTTCCCCCGGGGCCCCGCACTATGGCTACACCTTC. Protein: CASSSPGAPHYGYTF.

The rearrangement uses TRBV7-2 and TRBJ2-1; the D gene could be TRBD1 or TRBD2 (6 bases each). This CDR3 is 17 amino acids long. V gave up 5 bases and J gave up 0 bases, with 17 bases separating them. Germline lookup yields CDR1 SGHTA and CDR2 FQGNSA. CDR3 coding DNA: TGTGCCAGCAGCCGATCGGAGGGGGAGGCCTCCTACAATGAGCAGTTCTTC. Translation: CASSRSEGEASYNEQFF.

Only one count was recorded for this clone. V is TRBV7-2 and J is TRBJ1-4; D unclear. The CDR3 loop spans 15 amino acids. CDR1 is SGHTA, CDR2 FQGNSA, per germline. Trimming left V 5 bases short and J 7 bases short, with 17 bases between. CDR3 sequence: CASSPRSGWVEKLFF. The CDR3 region has the DNA TGTGCCAGCAGCCCACGCTCCGGGTGGGTTGAAAAACTGTTTTTT. The entire variable domain, with the rest obtained from reference TRBV7-2 and TRBJ1-4, is as follows: GAGVSQSPSNKVTEKGKDVELRCDPISGHTALYWYRQSLGQGLEFLIYFQGNSAPDKSGLPSDRFSAERTGGSVSTLTIQRTQQEDSAVYLCASSPRSGWVEKLFFGSGTQLSVL.

The J gene is TRBJ1-5, the V gene TRBV7-8, with D perhaps matching TRBD1 (5 bases). The CDR3 has 12 residues. Trimming shortened V by 8 bases and J by 6 bases, and 11 bases separated the two germline ends. Germline loops: CDR1 SGHVS, CDR2 FQNEAQ. CDR3 DNA sequence: TGTGCCAGCGGAGAGGACATTCAGCCCCAGCATTTT. This gives the protein CASGEDIQPQHF. The entire variable domain, with the rest obtained from reference TRBV7-8 and TRBJ1-5, is as follows: GAGVSQSPRYKVAKRGQDVALRCDPISGHVSLFWYQQALGQGPEFLTYFQNEAQLDKSGLPSDRFFAERPEGSVSTLKIQRTQQEDSAVYLCASGEDIQPQHFGDGTRLSIL.

The chain links TRBV30 to TRBJ2-5, with 9 bases fitting TRBD1. CDR3 length: 14 residues. Germline CDR1 reads GTSNPN; CDR2 reads SVGIG (reference sequence). Trimming took 0 bases from V and 11 from J; bases not matched to a gene: 10. The CDR3 DNA reads TGTGCCTGGAGTGTAGGGGGGACAGGGACGGGGCAGTACTTC. Translation gives CAWSVGGTGTGQYF.

This clone was seen a few times. J is TRBJ2-3 and V is TRBV7-9, with 9 bases fitting TRBD1. V lost 9 bases and J lost 4; bases outside the gene matches: 11. Germline CDR1 and CDR2: SEHNR and FQNEAQ (reference sequence). There are 15 residues in the CDR3. The DNA for the CDR3 is TGTGCCAGACCGGGACAGGGAAGTCGTTCAGATACGCAGTATTTT. Translation: CARPGQGSRSDTQYF.

The genes are TRBV7-9 and TRBJ2-1; D is ambiguous. V dropped 5 bases and J dropped 13 bases, with 15 bases sitting between them. In germline, CDR1 is SEHNR, CDR2 FQNEAQ (reference sequence). The CDR3 spans 12 residues. CDR3 coding DNA: TGTGCCAGCAGCCTCAAGGACCTGTACCAGTTCTTC. Encoded protein: CASSLKDLYQFF.

The gene calls are TRBV19 and TRBJ2-2; 7 nucleotides agree with TRBD2. The CDR3 covers 16 residues. V was pared by 5 bases and J by 3 bases, with 9 bases of the junction left unmatched. CDR1 and CDR2 (germline): LNHDA, SQIVND (reference sequence). The CDR3 nucleotides are TGTGCCAGTAGTCCGCGGGGGACCCCTTACACCGGGGAGCTGTTTTTT. Protein product: CASSPRGTPYTGELFF.

The chain carries TRBV4-3 and TRBJ1-1, with 8 bases aligning to TRBD1. The V and J ends lost 1 base and 11 bases, in that order; junction bases with no gene match: 21. This CDR3 spans 18 amino acids. Germline loops: CDR1 LGHNA, CDR2 YSLEER. The CDR3 loop is CASSQGRRLGQTGAGAFF. The CDR3 DNA reads TGCGCCAGCAGCCAAGGAAGAAGACTCGGGCAGACAGGGGCGGGGGCTTTCTTT.

The chain has TRBV14 and TRBJ1-2; no firm D call. The length of the CDR3 is 16 residues. The ends were cut back, 0 bases at V and 4 bases at J, with 15 bases in the middle. From germline, CDR1 is SGHDN and CDR2 FVKESK. The CDR3 sequence is CASSQDLTISPYGYTF. The CDR3 region has the DNA TGTGCCAGCAGCCAAGATCTGACCATTTCCCCCTATGGCTACACCTTC.

This clone appeared a few times. The chain combines TRBV2 with TRBJ2-5; 8 positions agree with TRBD1. V lost 6 bases, J lost 3 bases, and 3 bases stayed unmatched. The CDR3 has 13 residues. In germline, CDR1 is SNHLY, CDR2 FYNNEI. The DNA of the CDR3 is TGTGCCAGCAGCGTGGACAGGGAAGAGACCCAGTACTTC. Encoded protein: CASSVDREETQYF. The full variable domain, its missing parts supplied by reference TRBV2 and TRBJ2-5, is EPEVTQTPSHQVTQMGQEVILRCVPISNHLYFYWYRQILGQKVEFLVSFYNNEISEKSEIFDDQFSVERPDGSNFTLKIRSTKLEDSAMYFCASSVDREETQYFGPGTRLLVL.

This sequence joins TRBV11-3 and TRBJ2-1, with 9 positions matching TRBD1. Germline CDR1 and CDR2: SGHNT and YENEEA. Germline trimming cut 4 bases from V and 2 bases from J; bases unmatched to any gene: 6. This CDR3 has 16 amino acids. CDR3 nucleotides: TGTGCCAGCAGCTCAGGGACAGGGAAAACCTACAATGAGCAGTTCTTC. Protein: CASSSGTGKTYNEQFF.

V and J are TRBV5-1 and TRBJ1-1, with 10 bases fitting TRBD1. This CDR3 comprises 14 residues. The J segment lost 1 base and the V segment lost 3 bases, leaving 0 bases of the junction unmatched. Germline lookup yields CDR1 SGHRS and CDR2 YFSETQ. As DNA, the CDR3 is TGCGCCAGCAGCTGGGACAGGGGGAACACTGAAGCTTTCTTT. This encodes CASSWDRGNTEAFF.

The J gene is TRBJ1-4, the V gene TRBV19; D not resolved. Trimming pared 7 bases from V and 1 base from J, leaving 13 bases between. CDR3 size: 15 residues. The germline gives CDR1 LNHDA, CDR2 SQIVND (reference sequence). CDR3: CASMAVGGTNEKLFF. In nucleotides, the CDR3 is TGTGCCAGTATGGCGGTGGGAGGAACTAATGAAAAACTGTTTTTT.

This rearrangement joins TRBV4-2 to TRBJ2-7; 8 nucleotides agree with TRBD1. Germline assignment: CDR1 LGHNA and CDR2 YNFKEQ. V lost 5 bases and J lost 2; bases outside the gene matches: 2. The CDR3 spans 13 residues. The CDR3: CASSWDRTYEQYF. DNA for the CDR3: TGTGCCAGCAGCTGGGACAGGACCTACGAGCAGTACTTC.